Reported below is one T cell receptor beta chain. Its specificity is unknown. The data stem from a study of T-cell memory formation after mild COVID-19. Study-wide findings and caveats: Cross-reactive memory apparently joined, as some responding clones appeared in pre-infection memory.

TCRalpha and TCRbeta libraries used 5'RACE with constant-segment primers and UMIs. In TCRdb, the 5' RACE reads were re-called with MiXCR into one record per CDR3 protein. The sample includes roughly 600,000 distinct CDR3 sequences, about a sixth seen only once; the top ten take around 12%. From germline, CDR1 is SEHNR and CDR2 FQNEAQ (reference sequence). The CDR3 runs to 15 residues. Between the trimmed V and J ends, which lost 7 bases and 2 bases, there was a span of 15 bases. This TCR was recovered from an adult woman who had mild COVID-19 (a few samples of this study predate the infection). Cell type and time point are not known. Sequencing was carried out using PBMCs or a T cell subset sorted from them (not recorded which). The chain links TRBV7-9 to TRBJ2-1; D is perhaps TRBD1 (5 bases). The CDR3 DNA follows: TGTGCCAGCAATGGTGACAGAGGAGCCTACAATGAGCAGTTCTTC. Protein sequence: CASNGDRGAYNEQFF.